This T cell receptor beta chain was sequenced for a study of cytomegalovirus exposure and HLA in healthy donors. J lost 6 bases, V lost 4 bases, and 15 bases had no gene match. The CDR3 spans 18 residues. Primers: 60 Vbeta forward and 13 Jbeta reverse. The repertoire was sequenced with immunoSEQ multiplex PCR; TCRdb's copy has only in-frame clones and lacks some. Counted here are some 190,000 clones, around 88% occurring once; the ten biggest clones make up 1.5% to 2%. A note on this clone: The antigen remains unidentified.

The study's findings and limits: Later genetic work tied a missense DCLRE1C variant to beta-chain V and J trimming.

The rearrangement uses TRBV23-1 and TRBJ2-1; 10 bases match TRBD1. TRBV23-1 is reported as an ORF; its role is uncertain. The sequenced sample was PBMCs. This clonotype originated in a man aged 35 to 55 in good health and CMV-seropositive. The CDR3 DNA is TGCGCCAGCAGTCCCAATATTCCCGGGACAGGGGTATTCAATGAGCAGTTCTTC. Protein: CASSPNIPGTGVFNEQFF.